Given below is one T cell receptor (beta chain) in context. The antigen it binds to is not known. Base qualities are not recorded, but no much larger clone differs from it by a single base. The immunoSEQ Assay was used to sequence TCRbeta CDR3 regions. After extraction, genomic DNA underwent amplification by bias-controlled multiplex PCR, followed by high-throughput sequencing. Per the original workflow: To quantify the absolute abundance of every unique TCRbeta CDR3 region, sequences were collapsed and filtered. Usable DNA was measured by amplifying reference genes present in all nucleated cells, and TCRbeta template counts were normalized to that usable DNA to estimate T cell fraction. Repertoire TCRs were annotated as SARS-CoV-2-specific when V gene, CDR3 amino acid sequence and J gene were exactly matched to a known reactive TCR set. The reference SARS-CoV-2 TCR set was obtained from MIRA and was filtered for enrichment in COVID-19-positive ImmuneCODE repertoires, whereby public or cross-reactive TCRs were removed. Using the MIRA antigens, annotated TCRs were further analysed by specific ORF or by position within an ORF. Depth was the summed frequency of annotated unique rearrangements, while breadth was defined as annotated unique rearrangements over total unique productive rearrangements. Group comparisons of TCR breadth used two-sided Wilcoxon rank-sum tests. TCRdb carries this immuneACCESS record with in-frame sequences only. Its versions omit some clonotypes, under half of them owing to an unresolved V gene in the studies checked, with the rest unexplained. D and trimming come from the DNA, and the V and J calls and clone size come from that table. This sample lists some 290,000 clones; approximately 86% were detected once. 2% to 2.5% of the sample is taken by the ten largest.

Germline trimming: 1 base from V, 7 bases from J; junction bases outside gene matches: 11. There are 17 amino acids in the CDR3, from cysteine to phenylalanine inclusive. Left in the record is the CDR3 DNA by itself, 51 bases read in frame from the first base. CDR1 LGHNA and CDR2 YNFKEQ were looked up in the germline V gene. The data stem from a study of Ad26.COV2.S vaccination and SARS-CoV-2 variants (dated by TCRdb to the early 2020s). Study-wide context: Vaccine-arm donors were drawn from COV1001, a multicentre, randomized, double-blind, placebo-controlled phase I-IIa trial of Ad26.COV2.S in healthy adults. Trial participants were randomized into five groups of five, in which low-dose or high-dose Ad26.COV2.S was given once or twice, or placebo was given on both occasions. The TCR-sequenced set comprised approximately 30 samples: about 19 Ad26.COV2.S vaccine recipients, 5 placebo recipients and 8 SARS-CoV-2 convalescent individuals. Sequencing of the TCRbeta repertoire served to evaluate the specificity and breadth of SARS-CoV-2-reactive T cell receptors following Ad26.COV2.S vaccination. Ad26.COV2.S was administered intramuscularly at a dose of 5x10^10 or 1x10^11 viral particles, either as one shot or as two shots given 56 days apart. Investigators remained blinded to trial group allocation during experiments and outcome assessment.

The full study reports these points: The authors noted that total T cell responses may have been underestimated by the TCR breadth and depth analyses. Vaccine and placebo recipients had similar non-spike TCR breadth, a finding consistent with the vaccine containing only spike. Compared with placebo recipients, Ad26.COV2.S recipients showed higher spike-specific TCR breadth (P = 0.0014). Substantial breadth of spike-specific CD8+ and CD4+ T cell responses was reported after vaccination. Comparing responses between vaccine doses or regimens was not something the study was powered to do.

The intended sense of this specimen's treatment or condition label: around 19 received Ad26.COV2.S at low or high dose, single or two shots; roughly five received placebo; per-sample allocation not given. Repertoires of vaccine and placebo recipients were sequenced from samples taken on day 63 after the first injection. In Cohort 1b, around 25 adults aged 18-55 years were enrolled at a single site in Boston, USA, between 29 July and 7 August 2020. Ad26.COV2.S was a replication-incompetent adenovirus type 26 vector that expressed a prefusion-stabilized SARS-CoV-2 spike protein derived from the original Wuhan strain.

The chain is assembled from TRBV4-2 and TRBJ1-5, with TRBD1 identical over 9 junction bases. This receptor was obtained from a person aged 18-65 years who received the Ad26.COV2.S COVID-19 vaccine or a placebo. Source: peripheral blood, taken in a trial of Ad26.COV2.S vaccine versus placebo. This receptor has the CDR3 CASSQASGTGITQPQHF. Read as DNA, the sequence is TGTGCCAGCAGCCAAGCCAGCGGGACAGGGATCACCCAGCCCCAGCATTTT.